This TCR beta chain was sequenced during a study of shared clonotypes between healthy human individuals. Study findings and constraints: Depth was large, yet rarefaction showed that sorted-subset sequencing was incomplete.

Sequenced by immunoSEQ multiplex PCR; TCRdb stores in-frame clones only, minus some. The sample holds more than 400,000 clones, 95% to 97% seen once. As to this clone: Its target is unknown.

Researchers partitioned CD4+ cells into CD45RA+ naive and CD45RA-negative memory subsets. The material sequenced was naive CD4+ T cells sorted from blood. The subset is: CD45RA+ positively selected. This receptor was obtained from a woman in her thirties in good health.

The CDR3 spells CASSTLWGGGELFF. The CDR3 coding sequence is TGTGCCAGCAGTACTCTATGGGGCGGCGGGGAGCTGTTTTTT. The chain uses TRBV25-1 and TRBJ2-2; D may be TRBD1 (5 bases). CDR3 length equals 14 residues. Germline loops: CDR1 MGHDK, CDR2 SYGVNS. Between the trimmed V and J ends, which lost 5 bases and 7 bases, there was a span of 14 bases.